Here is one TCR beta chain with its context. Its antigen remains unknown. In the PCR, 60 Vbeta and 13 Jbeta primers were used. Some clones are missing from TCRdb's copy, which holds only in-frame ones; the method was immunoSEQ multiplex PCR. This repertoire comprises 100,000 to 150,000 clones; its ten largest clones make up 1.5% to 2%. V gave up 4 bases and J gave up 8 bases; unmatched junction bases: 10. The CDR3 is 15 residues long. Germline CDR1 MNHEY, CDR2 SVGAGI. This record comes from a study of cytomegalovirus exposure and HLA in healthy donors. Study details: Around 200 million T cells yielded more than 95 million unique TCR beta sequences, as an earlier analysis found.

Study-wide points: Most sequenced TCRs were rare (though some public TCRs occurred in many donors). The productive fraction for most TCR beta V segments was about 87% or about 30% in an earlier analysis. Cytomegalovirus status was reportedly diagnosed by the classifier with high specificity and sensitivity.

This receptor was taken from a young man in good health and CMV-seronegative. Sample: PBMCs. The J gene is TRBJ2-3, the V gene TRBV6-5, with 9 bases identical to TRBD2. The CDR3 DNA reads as TGTGCCAGCAGTTCCGGGGGACTAGCATCGAGTACGCAGTATTTT. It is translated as CASSSGGLASSTQYF.